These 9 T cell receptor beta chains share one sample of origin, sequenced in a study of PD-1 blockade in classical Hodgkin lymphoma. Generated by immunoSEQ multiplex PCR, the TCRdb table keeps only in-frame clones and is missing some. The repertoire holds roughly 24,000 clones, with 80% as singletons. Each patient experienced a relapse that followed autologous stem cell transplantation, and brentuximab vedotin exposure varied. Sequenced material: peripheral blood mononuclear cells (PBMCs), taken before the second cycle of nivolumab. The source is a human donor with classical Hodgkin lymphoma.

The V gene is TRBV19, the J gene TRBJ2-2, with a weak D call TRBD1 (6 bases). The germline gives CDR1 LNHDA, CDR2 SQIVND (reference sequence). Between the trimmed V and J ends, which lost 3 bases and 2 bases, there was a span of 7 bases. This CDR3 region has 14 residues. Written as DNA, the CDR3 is TGTGCCAGTAGTATCGGGACAAACACCGGGGAGCTGTTTTTT. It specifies CASSIGTNTGELFF.

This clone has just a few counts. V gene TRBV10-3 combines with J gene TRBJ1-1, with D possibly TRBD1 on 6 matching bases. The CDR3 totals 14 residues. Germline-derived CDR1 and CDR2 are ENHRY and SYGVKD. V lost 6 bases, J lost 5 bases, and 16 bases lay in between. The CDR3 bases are TGTGCCATCAGCGTGGGGGCGCCGAAGACTGAAGCTTTCTTT. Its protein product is CAISVGAPKTEAFF.

CDR3 loop: CASSYSGIFSYNEQFF. The CDR3 DNA follows: TGTGCCAGCAGTTACTCAGGGATCTTCTCCTACAATGAGCAGTTCTTC. The chain couples TRBV6-5 to TRBJ2-1; D ambiguous. CDR3 length equals 16 residues. Germline assignment: CDR1 MNHEY and CDR2 SVGAGI. V was shortened by 0 bases and J by 0 bases, with 9 bases between the two germline ends.

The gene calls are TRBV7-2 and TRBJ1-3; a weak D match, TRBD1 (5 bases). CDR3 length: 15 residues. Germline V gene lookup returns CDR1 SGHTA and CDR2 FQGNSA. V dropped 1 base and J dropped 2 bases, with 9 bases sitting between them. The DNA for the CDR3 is TGTGCCAGCAGCTTAGGGGGGAATGCTGGAAACACCATATATTTT. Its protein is CASSLGGNAGNTIYF. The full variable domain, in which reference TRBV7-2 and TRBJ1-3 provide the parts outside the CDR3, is GAGVSQSPSNKVTEKGKDVELRCDPISGHTALYWYRQSLGQGLEFLIYFQGNSAPDKSGLPSDRFSAERTGGSVSTLTIQRTQQEDSAVYLCASSLGGNAGNTIYFGEGSWLTVV.

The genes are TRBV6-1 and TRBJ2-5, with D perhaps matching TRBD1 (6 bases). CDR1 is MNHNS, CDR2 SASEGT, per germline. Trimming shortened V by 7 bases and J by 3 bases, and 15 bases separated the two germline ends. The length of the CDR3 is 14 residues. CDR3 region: CASILTGRKETQYF. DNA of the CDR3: TGTGCCAGCATTCTAACAGGGAGAAAAGAGACCCAGTACTTC.

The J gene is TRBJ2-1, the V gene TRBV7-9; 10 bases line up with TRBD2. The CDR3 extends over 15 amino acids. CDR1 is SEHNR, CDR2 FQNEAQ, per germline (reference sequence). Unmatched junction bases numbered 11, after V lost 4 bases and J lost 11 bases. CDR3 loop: CASSYPGGLAEKQFF. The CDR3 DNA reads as TGTGCCAGCAGCTACCCAGGCGGACTAGCGGAGAAGCAGTTCTTC.

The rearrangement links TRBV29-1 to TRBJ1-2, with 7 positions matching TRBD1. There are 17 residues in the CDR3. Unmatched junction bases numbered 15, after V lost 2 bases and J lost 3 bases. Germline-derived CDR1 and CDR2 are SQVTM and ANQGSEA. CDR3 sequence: CSVEWFGQDLFDYGYTF. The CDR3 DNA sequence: TGCAGCGTTGAATGGTTCGGACAGGATCTTTTTGACTATGGCTACACCTTC.

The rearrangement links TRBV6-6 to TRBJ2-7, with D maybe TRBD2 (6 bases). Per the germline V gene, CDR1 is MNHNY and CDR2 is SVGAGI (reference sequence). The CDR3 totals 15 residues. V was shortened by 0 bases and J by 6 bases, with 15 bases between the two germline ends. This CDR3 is CASSYSMGLTGEQYF. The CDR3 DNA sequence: TGTGCCAGCAGTTACTCGATGGGACTGACGGGCGAGCAGTACTTC.

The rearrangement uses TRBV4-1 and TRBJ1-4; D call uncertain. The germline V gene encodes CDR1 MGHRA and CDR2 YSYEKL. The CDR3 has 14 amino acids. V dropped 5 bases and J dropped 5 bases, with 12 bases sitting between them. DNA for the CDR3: TGCGCCAGCAGCGTCATTTTTCCCAATGAAAAACTGTTTTTT. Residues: CASSVIFPNEKLFF.